This TCR beta chain was captured in a study of blood T cell repertoires in COVID-19. Study summary: The samples span acute and convalescent COVID-19 from the United States, Italy and Spain. PBMCs, B-cell-depleted T cells, or T cells were the source of the cDNA or gDNA that made up the material.

Seattle cases were enrolled at active infection and followed longitudinally. Generated by immunoSEQ multiplex PCR, the TCRdb table keeps only in-frame clones and is missing some. The sample consists of some 94,000 clones, around 88% of them appearing once. V gave up 1 base and J gave up 2 bases, with 15 bases separating them. The CDR3 runs to 17 residues. Looked up from germline, CDR1 is SGHTA and CDR2 is FQGNSA. The TCR sequence derives from a woman aged 60-70 years with COVID-19, enrolled during active disease. Sequenced: peripheral blood. The V gene is TRBV7-2, the J gene TRBJ2-1, with a weak D call TRBD1 (5 bases). Here the CDR3 DNA reads TGTGCCAGCAGCTTAGGGGGCGGCGCAGTAACCTACAATGAGCAGTTCTTC. Protein product: CASSLGGGAVTYNEQFF.